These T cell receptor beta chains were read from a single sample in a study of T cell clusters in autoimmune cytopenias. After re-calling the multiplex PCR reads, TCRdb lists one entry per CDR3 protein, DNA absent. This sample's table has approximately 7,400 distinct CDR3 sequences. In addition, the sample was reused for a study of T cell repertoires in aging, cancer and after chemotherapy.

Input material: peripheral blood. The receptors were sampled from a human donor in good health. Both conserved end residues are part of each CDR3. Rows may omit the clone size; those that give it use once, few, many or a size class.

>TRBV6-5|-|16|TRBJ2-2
CASSSTPTSLTGELFF
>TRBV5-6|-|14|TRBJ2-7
CASSFGGTFREQYF
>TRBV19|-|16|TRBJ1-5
CATQQSDGLSNQPQHF
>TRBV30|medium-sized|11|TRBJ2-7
CAWSVGYEQYF
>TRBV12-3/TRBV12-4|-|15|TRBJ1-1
CASSLFEGVGTEAFF
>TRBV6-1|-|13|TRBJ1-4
CASSGTENEKLFF
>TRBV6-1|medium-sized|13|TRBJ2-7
CASSGTGYYEQYF
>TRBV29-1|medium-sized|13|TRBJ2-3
CSVFGTFTDTQYF
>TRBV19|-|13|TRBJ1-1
CATHRAGDTEAFF
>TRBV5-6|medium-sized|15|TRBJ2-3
CASSPSGGSSGTQYF
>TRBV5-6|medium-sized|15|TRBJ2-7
CASSLPRGASYEQYF
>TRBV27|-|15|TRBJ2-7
CASSPRDRGTYEQYF
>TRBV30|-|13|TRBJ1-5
CAWKKAGNQPQHF
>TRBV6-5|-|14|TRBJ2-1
CASSYGTAHNEQFF